The following is a T cell receptor (beta chain) sequence with its context. Its antigen is currently unknown. This sample was included in a study of T cell repertoires in cytomegalovirus infection. About the study: Matching HLA type and CMV infection were both indicated by public TCR beta signatures.

Each CDR3 protein is one row after TCRdb ran MiXCR on the reads. The sample has roughly 570,000 distinct CDR3 sequences; just under 40% are singletons. The source is a human donor in good health (CMV status not recorded). Some clones in this sample may be carry-over from other donors' samples. Specimen: cultured PBMCs, collected from culture after CMV antigen stimulation.

CDR3 DNA: TGCGCCAGCAGCCATCCCGGACTAGCGGGAGCCACTGATGAGCAGTTCTTC. Protein product: CASSHPGLAGATDEQFF. The V call is TRBV4-1, the J call TRBJ2-1; 13 bases map to TRBD2. V was clipped by 3 bases and J by 8 bases; unmatched bases: 10. Looked up from germline, CDR1 is MGHRA and CDR2 is YSYEKL. CDR3 length: 17 residues.